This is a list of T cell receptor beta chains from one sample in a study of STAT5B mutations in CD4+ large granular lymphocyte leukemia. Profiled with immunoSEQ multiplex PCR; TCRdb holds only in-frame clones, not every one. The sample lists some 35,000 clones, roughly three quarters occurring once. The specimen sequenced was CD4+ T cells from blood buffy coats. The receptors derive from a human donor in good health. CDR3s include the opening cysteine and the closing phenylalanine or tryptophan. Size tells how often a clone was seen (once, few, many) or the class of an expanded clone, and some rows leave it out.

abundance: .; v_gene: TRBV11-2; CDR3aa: CASSLEPAGGPKFF
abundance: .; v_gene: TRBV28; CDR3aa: CASSRPGLGYNEQFF
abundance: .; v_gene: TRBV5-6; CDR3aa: CASSNLAGGLYEQYF
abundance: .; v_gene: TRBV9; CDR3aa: CASSYPGGETQYF
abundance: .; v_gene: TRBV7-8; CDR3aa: CASSYRGDPPGEQYF
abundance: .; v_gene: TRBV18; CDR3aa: CASSKGVLDEQYF
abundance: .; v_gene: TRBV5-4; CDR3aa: CASSDRVHGYTF
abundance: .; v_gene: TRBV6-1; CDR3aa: CASTPGWETQYF
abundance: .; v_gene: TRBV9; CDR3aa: CASSVGQNNQPQHF
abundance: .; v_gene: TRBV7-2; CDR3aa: CASSLVLTAQETQYF
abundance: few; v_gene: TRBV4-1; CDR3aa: CASSSQDPSGEQYF
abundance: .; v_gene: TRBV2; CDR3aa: CASSGTGRNQPQHF
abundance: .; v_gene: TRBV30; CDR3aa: CAWGQRNTEAFF
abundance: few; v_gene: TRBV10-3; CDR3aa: CAISDLGGGAYEQYF
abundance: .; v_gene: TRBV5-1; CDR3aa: CASSLEDGYQETQYF
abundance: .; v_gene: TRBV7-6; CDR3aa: CASSPQYGEKLFF
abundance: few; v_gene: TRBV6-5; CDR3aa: CASRQTSNYGYTF
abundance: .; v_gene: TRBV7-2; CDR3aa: CASSLGTAIREQYF
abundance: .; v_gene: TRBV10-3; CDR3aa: CAISERQIGQGNYGYTF
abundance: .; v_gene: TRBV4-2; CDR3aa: CASSHRGEEETQYF
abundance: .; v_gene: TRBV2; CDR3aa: CASRLRGGKIGELFF
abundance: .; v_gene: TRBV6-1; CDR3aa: CASSVHNRGGTEAFF
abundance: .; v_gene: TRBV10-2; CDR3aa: CASSSQRLATNTEAFF
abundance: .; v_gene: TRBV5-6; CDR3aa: CASSLVGGAGGELFF
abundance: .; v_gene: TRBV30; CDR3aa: CAWSVGGMETQYF
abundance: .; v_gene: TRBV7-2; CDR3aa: CASSYRTGNIMGIYF
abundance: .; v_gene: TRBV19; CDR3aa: CASHIYRQGHTEAFF